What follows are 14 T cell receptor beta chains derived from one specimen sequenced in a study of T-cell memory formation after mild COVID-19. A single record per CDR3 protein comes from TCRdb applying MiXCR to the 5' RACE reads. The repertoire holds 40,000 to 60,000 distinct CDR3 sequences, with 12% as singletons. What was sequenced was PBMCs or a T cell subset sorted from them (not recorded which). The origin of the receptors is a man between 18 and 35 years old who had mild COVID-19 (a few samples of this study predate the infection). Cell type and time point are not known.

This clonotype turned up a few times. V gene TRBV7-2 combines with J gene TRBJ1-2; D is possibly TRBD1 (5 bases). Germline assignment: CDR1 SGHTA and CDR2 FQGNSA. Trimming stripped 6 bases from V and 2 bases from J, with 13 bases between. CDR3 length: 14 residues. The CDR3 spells CASSSDRTNYGYTF. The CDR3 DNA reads TGTGCCAGCAGTTCCGACAGAACCAACTATGGCTACACCTTC.

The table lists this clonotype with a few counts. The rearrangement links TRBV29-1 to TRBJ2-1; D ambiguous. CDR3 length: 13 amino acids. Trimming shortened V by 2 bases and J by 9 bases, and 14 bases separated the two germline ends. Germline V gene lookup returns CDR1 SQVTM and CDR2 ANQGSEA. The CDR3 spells CSVEITVRSEQFF. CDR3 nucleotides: TGCAGCGTTGAAATTACGGTCCGTAGTGAGCAGTTCTTC.

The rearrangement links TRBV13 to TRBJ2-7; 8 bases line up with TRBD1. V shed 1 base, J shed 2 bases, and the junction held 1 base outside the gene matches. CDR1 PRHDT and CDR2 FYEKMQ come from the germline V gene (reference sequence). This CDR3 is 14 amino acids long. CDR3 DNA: TGTGCCAGCAGCTTAGAACAGGGGGCCTACGAGCAGTACTTC. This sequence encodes CASSLEQGAYEQYF.

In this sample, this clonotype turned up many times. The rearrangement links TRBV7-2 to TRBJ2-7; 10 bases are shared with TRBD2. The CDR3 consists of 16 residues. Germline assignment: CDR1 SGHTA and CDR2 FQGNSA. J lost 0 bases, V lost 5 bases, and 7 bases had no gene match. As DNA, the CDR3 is TGTGCCAGCAGCGTAACTAGCGGGGATTTCTCCTACGAGCAGTACTTC. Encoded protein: CASSVTSGDFSYEQYF.

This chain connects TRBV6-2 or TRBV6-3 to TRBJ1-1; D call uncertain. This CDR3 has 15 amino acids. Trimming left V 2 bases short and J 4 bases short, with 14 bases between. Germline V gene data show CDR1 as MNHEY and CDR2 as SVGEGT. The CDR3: CASSYRPLGPTEAFF. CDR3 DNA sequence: TGTGCCAGCAGTTACCGCCCTTTAGGGCCCACTGAAGCTTTCTTT.

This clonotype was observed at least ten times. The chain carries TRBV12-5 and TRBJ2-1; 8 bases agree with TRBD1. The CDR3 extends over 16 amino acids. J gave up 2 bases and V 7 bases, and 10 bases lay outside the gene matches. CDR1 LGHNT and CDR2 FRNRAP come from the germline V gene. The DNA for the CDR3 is TGTGCTAGTGCCAAGACGGGACAGGCAACCTACAATGAGCAGTTCTTC. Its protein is CASAKTGQATYNEQFF.

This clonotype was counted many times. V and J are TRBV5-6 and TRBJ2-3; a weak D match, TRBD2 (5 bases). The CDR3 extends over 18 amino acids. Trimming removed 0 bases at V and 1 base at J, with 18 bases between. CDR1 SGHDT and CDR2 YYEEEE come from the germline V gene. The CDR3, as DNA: TGTGCCAGCAGCTTGGGTCCCCCCGAGGACTGGGGCACAGATACGCAGTATTTT. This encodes CASSLGPPEDWGTDTQYF.

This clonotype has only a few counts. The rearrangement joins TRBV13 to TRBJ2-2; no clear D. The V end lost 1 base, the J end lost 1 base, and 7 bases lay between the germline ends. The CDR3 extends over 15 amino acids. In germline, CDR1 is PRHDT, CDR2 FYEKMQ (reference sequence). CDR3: CASSLVGRNTGELFF. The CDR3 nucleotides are TGTGCCAGCAGCTTAGTGGGTCGGAACACCGGGGAGCTGTTTTTT.

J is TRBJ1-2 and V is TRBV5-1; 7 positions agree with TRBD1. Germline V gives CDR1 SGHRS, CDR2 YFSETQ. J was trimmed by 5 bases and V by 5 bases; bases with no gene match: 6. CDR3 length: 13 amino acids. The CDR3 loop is CASRMGQSYGYTF. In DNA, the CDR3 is TGCGCCAGCAGGATGGGACAGTCGTATGGCTACACCTTC.

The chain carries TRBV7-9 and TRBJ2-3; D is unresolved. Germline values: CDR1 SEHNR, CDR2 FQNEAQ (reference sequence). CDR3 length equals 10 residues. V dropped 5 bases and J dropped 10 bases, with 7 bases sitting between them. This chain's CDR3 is CASSQRSQYF. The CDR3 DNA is TGTGCCAGCAGCCAGAGGTCGCAGTATTTT.

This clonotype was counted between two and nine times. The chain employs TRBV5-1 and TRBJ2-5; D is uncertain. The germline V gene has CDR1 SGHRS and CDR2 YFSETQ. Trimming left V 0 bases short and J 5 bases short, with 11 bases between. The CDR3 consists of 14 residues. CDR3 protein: CASSLGLLSETQYF. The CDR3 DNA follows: TGCGCCAGCAGCTTGGGGTTGCTCAGCGAGACCCAGTACTTC.

The CDR3 protein is CASSPRLLSSYNEQFF. In nucleotides, the CDR3 is TGCGCCAGCAGTCCCCGGTTGTTAAGCTCCTACAATGAGCAGTTCTTC. The genes are TRBV23-1 and TRBJ2-1; D remains ambiguous. TRBV23-1 is recorded as an ORF, its role being uncertain. Between the trimmed V and J ends, which lost 4 bases and 0 bases, there was a span of 13 bases. The CDR3 is 16 amino acids.

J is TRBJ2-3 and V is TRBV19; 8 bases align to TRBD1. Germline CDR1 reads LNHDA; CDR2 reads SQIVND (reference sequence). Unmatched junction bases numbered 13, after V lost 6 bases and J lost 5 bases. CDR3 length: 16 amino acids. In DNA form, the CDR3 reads TGTGCCAGTAGAACGCCCCGAGACAGGGGTGGAGATACGCAGTATTTT. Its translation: CASRTPRDRGGDTQYF.

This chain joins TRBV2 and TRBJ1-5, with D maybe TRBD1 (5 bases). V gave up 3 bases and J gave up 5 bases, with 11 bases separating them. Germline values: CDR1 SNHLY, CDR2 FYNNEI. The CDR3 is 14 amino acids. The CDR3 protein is CASSDGGGDQPQHF. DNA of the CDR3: TGTGCCAGCAGTGACGGGGGAGGCGATCAGCCCCAGCATTTT.